The rows below give T cell receptor beta chains drawn from one sample of a study of blood T cells in healthy people across ages. TCRdb recomputed calls from the 5' RACE reads with MiXCR, one row per CDR3 protein. In the table there are 540,000 or so distinct CDR3 sequences, more than 45% of which are singletons. The material sequenced was blood. These receptor sequences come from a man at least 80 years old in good health. Each CDR3 is given with its conserved first and last residue. The D gene is left open where the match is weak. Not all rows give a size; the values are once, few, many and, for expanded clones, a class.

abundance	j_gene	v_gene	d_gene	CDR3nt	CDR3aa
.	TRBJ1-5	TRBV18	TRBD1	TGTGCCAGCTCACCCGGGACAGGGGGCAATGAGCCCCAGCATTTT	CASSPGTGGNEPQHF
many	TRBJ1-4	TRBV6-5	TRBD1	TGTGCCGGCAGGTGGGGACAGGGAGAAAAACTGTTTTTT	CAGRWGQGEKLFF
.	TRBJ2-1	TRBV12-3/TRBV12-4	.	TGTGCCAGCAGTTACCGGGGACCCGATGAGCAGTTCTTC	CASSYRGPDEQFF
.	TRBJ2-3	TRBV3-1	TRBD1	TGTGCCAGCAGCCAGACAGGGGTGGGCACAGATACGCAGTATTTT	CASSQTGVGTDTQYF
once	TRBJ2-1	TRBV7-2	TRBD2	TGTGCCAGCAGGGGAGCGGGGACTAGCCAACACAATGAGCAGTTCTTC	CASRGAGTSQHNEQFF
.	TRBJ2-2	TRBV6-2/TRBV6-3	TRBD2	TGTGCCAGCAGCCTCCACCTAGCGGGGAACACCGGGGAGCTGTTTTTT	CASSLHLAGNTGELFF
.	TRBJ2-5	TRBV7-9	.	TGTGCCAGCAGCACTCCCCAAGCGGCCCAGTACTTC	CASSTPQAAQYF
.	TRBJ2-1	TRBV6-2/TRBV6-3	.	TGTGCCAGCAGACCTATGGGAGGCGGGGGCACAGCTTACAATGAGCAGTTCTTC	CASRPMGGGGTAYNEQFF
.	TRBJ2-1	TRBV5-1	TRBD1	TGCGCCAGCAGCTCCAGGGACAGGGGAAGCAATGAGCAGTTCTTC	CASSSRDRGSNEQFF
few	TRBJ2-3	TRBV15	.	TGTGCCACCACCCGGGACTTAACAGATACGCAGTATTTT	CATTRDLTDTQYF
.	TRBJ1-1	TRBV5-1	.	TGCGCCAGCAGCTTGTGGGATATCAACACTGAAGCTTTCTTT	CASSLWDINTEAFF
.	TRBJ2-1	TRBV7-3	.	TGTGCCAGCAGCTTAAGGGCGGGACCAGACAATGAGCAGTTCTTC	CASSLRAGPDNEQFF
few	TRBJ1-2	TRBV7-9	.	TGTGCCAGCAGCCCGTGGGCCGGGGGGACTAACTATGGCTACACCTTC	CASSPWAGGTNYGYTF
few	TRBJ2-1	TRBV9	TRBD1	TGTGCCAGCAGCGACCGGGACAGGAGCGATGAGCAGTTCTTC	CASSDRDRSDEQFF
few	TRBJ2-1	TRBV4-1	.	TGCGCCAGCAGCCAAGGACATTCCAGGGATGAGCAGTTCTTC	CASSQGHSRDEQFF
.	TRBJ2-3	TRBV29-1	TRBD2	TGCAGCGTCCTGAGCGGGGGGGCCGCAGATACGCAGTATTTT	CSVLSGGAADTQYF
once	TRBJ2-1	TRBV25-1	TRBD2	TGTGCCAGCAGTCTCGGGGGAGGGCCTTGTGAGCAGTTCTTC	CASSLGGGPCEQFF
.	TRBJ2-3	TRBV7-9	.	TGTGCCAGCAGCCCCCAAGGAGGGAGCACAGATACGCAGTATTTT	CASSPQGGSTDTQYF
.	TRBJ2-1	TRBV2	.	TGTGCCAGCAGTGTGAGGACCTCAAGTGATGAGCAGTTCTTC	CASSVRTSSDEQFF
.	TRBJ2-5	TRBV20-1	TRBD2	TGCAGTGCTAGAGCGGGAGGGGAAGAGACCCAGTACTTC	CSARAGGEETQYF
.	TRBJ1-2	TRBV4-1	.	TGCGCCAGCAGCCACGCAGGGGAATATGGCTACACCTTC	CASSHAGEYGYTF
.	TRBJ1-5	TRBV6-5	.	TGTGCCAGCAGCTACTGGGGGGGCAATCAGCCCCAGCATTTT	CASSYWGGNQPQHF
few	TRBJ1-3	TRBV10-3	.	TGTGCCATCGGGATCGCGGGGGCCTCTGGAAACACCATATATTTT	CAIGIAGASGNTIYF
.	TRBJ2-4	TRBV4-2	.	TGTGCCAGCAGACAAACAGGGTTGGCCAAAAACATTCAGTACTTC	CASRQTGLAKNIQYF
.	TRBJ2-1	TRBV6-6	.	TGTGCCAGCAGTTCCGGGGGCGCGATGTCGCTGGGGCAGTTCTTC	CASSSGGAMSLGQFF
.	TRBJ2-3	TRBV9	.	TGTGCCAGCAGCGCCCGGGGCAGCACAGATACGCAGTATTTT	CASSARGSTDTQYF
.	TRBJ2-2	TRBV6-6	TRBD2	TGTGCCAGCAGTCCCGGGACTAGCGGGGGTTTCGGGGAGCTGTTTTTT	CASSPGTSGGFGELFF
few	TRBJ2-7	TRBV20-1	.	TGCAGTGCTAGACCGCCGGGACACCAGTACCACGAGCAGTACTTC	CSARPPGHQYHEQYF
.	TRBJ2-7	TRBV29-1	TRBD1	TGCAGCGTAGAGAAGGACAGGGGTTACGAGCAGTACTTC	CSVEKDRGYEQYF
.	TRBJ2-1	TRBV2	TRBD1	TGTGCCAGCAGTGAAGGGACAGGGCGATACAATGAGCAGTTCTTC	CASSEGTGRYNEQFF
.	TRBJ2-1	TRBV3-1	.	TGTGCCAGCAGCCAAGACCATCGACAGTACAATGAGCAGTTCTTC	CASSQDHRQYNEQFF
many	TRBJ1-6	TRBV7-9	.	TGTGCCAGCAGCTTAGCGGACAGTTCACCCCTCCACTTT	CASSLADSSPLHF
few	TRBJ2-1	TRBV7-2	TRBD2	TGTGCCAGCAGCTTGGGGACTAGCGGACTCAGCTCCTACAATGAGCAGTTCTTC	CASSLGTSGLSSYNEQFF
.	TRBJ1-5	TRBV3-1	.	TGTGCCAGCAGCCAAGGAGTCGGGAATAGCAATCAGCCCCAGCATTTT	CASSQGVGNSNQPQHF
.	TRBJ2-1	TRBV9	.	TGTGCCAGCAGCGTAGGACGGTTTTCGGGGGATGAGCAGTTCTTC	CASSVGRFSGDEQFF
.	TRBJ1-4	TRBV5-8	.	TGTGCCAGCAGCCCCCAACCCGGTCCTAATGAAAAACTGTTTTTT	CASSPQPGPNEKLFF